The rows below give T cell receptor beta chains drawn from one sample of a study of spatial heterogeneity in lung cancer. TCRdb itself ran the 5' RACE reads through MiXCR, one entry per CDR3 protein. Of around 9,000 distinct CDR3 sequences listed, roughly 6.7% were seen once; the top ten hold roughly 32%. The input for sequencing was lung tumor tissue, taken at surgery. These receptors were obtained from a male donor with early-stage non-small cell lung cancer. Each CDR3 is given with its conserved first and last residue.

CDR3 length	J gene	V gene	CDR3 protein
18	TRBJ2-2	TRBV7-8	CASSRGAGPGMDTGELFF
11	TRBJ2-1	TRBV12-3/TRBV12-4	CASSLGREQFF
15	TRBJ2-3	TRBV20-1	CSAPPGTSGTDTQYF
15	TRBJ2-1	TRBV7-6	CASIPSGGPYNEQFF
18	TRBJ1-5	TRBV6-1	CASSEAHRAQRGSQPQHF
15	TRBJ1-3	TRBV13	CASSLGAGVGNTIYF
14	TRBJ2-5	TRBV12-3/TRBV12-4	CASSRAGGGETQYF
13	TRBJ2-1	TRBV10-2	CASSGQVYNEQFF
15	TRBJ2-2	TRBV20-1	CSARAGTGGIGELFF
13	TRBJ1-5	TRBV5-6	CASSLSRGQPQHF
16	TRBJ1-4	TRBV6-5	CASSYSADRREGKLFF
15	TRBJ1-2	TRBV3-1	CASSYLSGTGAGYTF
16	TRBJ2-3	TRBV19	CASSIGNTFGTDTQYF
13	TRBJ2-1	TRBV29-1	CSVAGGTYNEQFF
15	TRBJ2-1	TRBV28	CASTGRGATYPEQFF
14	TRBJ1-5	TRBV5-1	CASSLGGSEQPQHF
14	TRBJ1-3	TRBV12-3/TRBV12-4	CASRHGGVGNTIYF
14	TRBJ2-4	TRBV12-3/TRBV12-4	CASSSVVGKNIQYF
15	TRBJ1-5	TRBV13	CASSATGVLNQPQHF
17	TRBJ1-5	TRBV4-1	CASSQEAVPRGGQPQHF
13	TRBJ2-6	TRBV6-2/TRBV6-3	CASSYDRGLVLTF
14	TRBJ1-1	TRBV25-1	CASPSGGAATEAFF
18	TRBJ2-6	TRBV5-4	CASSPSQGPLTGANVLTF
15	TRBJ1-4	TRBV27	CASSPSGRVGEKLFF
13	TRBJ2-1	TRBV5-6	CASSSGTDFEQFF
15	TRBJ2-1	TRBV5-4	CASSLGGRGDNEQFF
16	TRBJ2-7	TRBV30	CAWSVRGTSKGYEQYF
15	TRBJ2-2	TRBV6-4	CASSDGAGTTGELFF
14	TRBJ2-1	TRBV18	CASSPKTGRSEQFF
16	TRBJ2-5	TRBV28	CASSLSLGDRGLYQYF
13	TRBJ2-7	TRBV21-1	CASSKEGNYEQYF
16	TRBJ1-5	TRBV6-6	CASSFPTGASNQPQHF
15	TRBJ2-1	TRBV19	CASREDSYSYNEQFF
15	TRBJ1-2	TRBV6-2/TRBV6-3	CASSGPGQLYNGYTF
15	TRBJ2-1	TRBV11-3	CASSLAGTGLGEQFF
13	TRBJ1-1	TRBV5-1	CASSAQGNTEAFF
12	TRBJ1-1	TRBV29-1	CSVHRVNTEAFF
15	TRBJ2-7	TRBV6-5	CASSQFGTASGEQYF
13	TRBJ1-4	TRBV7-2	CASSQQGREKLFF
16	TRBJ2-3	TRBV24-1	CATSDRTGKITDTQYF
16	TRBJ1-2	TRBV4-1	CASSQDAGGASYGYTF
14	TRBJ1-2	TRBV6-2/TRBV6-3	CASSYSRDSISYTF
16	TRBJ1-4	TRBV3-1	CASSPGGRSTNEKLFF
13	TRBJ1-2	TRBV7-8	CASSLRPNYGYTF